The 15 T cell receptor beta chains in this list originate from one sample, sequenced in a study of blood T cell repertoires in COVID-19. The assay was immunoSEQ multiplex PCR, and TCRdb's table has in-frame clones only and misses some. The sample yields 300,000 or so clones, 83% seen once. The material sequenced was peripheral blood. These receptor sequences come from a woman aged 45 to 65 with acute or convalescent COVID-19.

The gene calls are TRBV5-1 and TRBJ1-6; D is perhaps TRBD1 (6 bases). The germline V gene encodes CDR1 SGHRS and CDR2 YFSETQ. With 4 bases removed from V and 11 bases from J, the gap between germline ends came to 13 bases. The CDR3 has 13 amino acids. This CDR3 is CASSKQGGTPLHF. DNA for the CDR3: TGCGCCAGCAGCAAACAGGGAGGGACACCCCTCCACTTT.

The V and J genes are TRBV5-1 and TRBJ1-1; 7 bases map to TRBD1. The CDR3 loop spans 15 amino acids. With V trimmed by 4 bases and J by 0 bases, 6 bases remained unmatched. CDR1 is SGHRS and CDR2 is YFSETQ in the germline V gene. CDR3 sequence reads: CASSETGIMNTEAFF. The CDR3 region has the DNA TGCGCCAGCAGCGAGACAGGGATCATGAACACTGAAGCTTTCTTT.

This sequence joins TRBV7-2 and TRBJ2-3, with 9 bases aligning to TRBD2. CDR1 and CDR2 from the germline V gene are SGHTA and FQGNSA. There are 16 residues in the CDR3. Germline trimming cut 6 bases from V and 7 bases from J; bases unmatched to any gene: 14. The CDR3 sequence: CASSSFSRGGDYTQYF. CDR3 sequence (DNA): TGTGCCAGCAGTTCGTTTTCGCGGGGGGGCGATTATACGCAGTATTTT.

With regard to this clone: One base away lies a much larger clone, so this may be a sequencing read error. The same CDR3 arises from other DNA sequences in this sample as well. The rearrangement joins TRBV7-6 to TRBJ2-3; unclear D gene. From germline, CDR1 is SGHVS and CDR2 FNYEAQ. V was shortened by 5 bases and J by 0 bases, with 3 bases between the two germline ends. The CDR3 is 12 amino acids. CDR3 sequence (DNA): TGTGCCAGCAGCCCTAGCACAGATACGCAGTATTTT. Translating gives CASSPSTDTQYF.

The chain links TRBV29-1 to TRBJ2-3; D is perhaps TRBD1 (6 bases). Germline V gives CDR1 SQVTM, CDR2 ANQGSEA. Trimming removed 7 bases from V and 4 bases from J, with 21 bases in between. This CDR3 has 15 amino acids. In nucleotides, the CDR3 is TGCAGCGCCCTAATCGAGGGGGAACGGCCAGATACGCAGTATTTT. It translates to CSALIEGERPDTQYF.

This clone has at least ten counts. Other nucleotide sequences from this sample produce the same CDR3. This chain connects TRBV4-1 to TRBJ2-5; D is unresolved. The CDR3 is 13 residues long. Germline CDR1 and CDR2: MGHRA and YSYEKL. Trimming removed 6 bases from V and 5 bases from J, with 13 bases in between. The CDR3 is CASSPAGEETQYF. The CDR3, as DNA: TGCGCCAGCAGTCCGGCCGGAGAGGAGACCCAGTACTTC.

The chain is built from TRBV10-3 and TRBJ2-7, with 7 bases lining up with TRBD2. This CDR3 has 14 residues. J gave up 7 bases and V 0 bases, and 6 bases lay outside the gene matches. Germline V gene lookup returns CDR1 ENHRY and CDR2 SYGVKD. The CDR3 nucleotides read TGTGCCATCAGTGAGTCGGGGAGGGCGGGTGAGCAGTACTTC. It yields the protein CAISESGRAGEQYF.

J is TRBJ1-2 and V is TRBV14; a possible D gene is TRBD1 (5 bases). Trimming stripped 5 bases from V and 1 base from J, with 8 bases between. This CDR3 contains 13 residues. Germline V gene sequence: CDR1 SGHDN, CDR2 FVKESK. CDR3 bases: TGTGCCAGCAGCGTCGGGGGTAACTATGGCTACACCTTC. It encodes CASSVGGNYGYTF.

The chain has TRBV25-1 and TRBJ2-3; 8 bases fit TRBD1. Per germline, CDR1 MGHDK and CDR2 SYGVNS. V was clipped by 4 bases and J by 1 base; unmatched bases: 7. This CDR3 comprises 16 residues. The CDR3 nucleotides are TGTGCCAGCAGTGGCCGACCGGGACAGGGCACAGATACGCAGTATTTT. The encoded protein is CASSGRPGQGTDTQYF.

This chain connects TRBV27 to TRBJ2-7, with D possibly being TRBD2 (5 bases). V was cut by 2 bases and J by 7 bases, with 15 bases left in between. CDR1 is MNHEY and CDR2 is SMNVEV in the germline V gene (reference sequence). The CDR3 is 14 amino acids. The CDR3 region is CASSLKGAFGEQYV. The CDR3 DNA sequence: TGTGCCAGCAGTTTAAAGGGAGCTTTTGGGGAGCAGTACGTC.

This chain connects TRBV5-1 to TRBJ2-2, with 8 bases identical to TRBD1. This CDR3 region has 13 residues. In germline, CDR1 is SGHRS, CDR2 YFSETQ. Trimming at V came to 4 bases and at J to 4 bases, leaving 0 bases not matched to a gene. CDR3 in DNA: TGCGCCAGCAGCGGACAGGGCACCGGGGAGCTGTTTTTT. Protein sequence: CASSGQGTGELFF. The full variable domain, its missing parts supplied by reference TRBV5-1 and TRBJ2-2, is KAGVTQTPRYLIKTRGQQVTLSCSPISGHRSVSWYQQTPGQGLQFLFEYFSETQRNKGNFPGRFSGRQFSNSRSEMNVSTLELGDSALYLCASSGQGTGELFFGEGSRLTVL.

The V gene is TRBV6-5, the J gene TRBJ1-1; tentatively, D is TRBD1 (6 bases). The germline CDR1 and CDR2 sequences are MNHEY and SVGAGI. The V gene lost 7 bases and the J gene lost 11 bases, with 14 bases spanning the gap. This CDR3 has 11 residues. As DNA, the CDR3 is TGTGCCAGCACCCACGCAGGGGTGGCTTTCTTT. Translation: CASTHAGVAFF.

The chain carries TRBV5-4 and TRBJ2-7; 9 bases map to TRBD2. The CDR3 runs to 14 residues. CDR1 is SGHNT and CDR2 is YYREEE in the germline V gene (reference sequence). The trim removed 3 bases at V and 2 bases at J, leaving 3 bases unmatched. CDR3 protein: CASSSTSGTYEQYF. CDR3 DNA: TGTGCCAGCAGCTCGACTAGCGGAACCTACGAGCAGTACTTC.

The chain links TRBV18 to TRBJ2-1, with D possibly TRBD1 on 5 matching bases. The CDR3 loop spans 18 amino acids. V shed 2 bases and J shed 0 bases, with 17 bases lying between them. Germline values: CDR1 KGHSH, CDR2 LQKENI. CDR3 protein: CASSPAMGPASSYNEQFF. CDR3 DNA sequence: TGTGCCAGCTCACCAGCGATGGGGCCGGCGAGCTCCTACAATGAGCAGTTCTTC.

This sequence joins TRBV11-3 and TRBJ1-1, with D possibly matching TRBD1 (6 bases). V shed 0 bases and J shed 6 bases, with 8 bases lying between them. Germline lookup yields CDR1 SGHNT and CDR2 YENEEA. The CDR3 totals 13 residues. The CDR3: CASSLEGASEAFF. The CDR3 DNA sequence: TGTGCCAGCAGCTTAGAGGGGGCGTCTGAAGCTTTCTTT.